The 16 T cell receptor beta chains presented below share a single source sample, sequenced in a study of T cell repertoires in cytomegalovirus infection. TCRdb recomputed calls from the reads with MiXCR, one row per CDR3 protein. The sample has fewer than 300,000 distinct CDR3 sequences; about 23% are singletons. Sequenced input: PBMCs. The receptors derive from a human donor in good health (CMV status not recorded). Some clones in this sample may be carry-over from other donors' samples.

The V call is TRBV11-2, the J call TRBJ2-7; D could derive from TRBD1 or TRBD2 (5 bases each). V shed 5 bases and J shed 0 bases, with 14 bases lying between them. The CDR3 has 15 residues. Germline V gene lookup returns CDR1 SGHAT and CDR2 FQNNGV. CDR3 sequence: CASSPLGVTSYEQYF. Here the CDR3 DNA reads TGTGCCAGCAGCCCGCTGGGGGTTACCTCCTACGAGCAGTACTTC.

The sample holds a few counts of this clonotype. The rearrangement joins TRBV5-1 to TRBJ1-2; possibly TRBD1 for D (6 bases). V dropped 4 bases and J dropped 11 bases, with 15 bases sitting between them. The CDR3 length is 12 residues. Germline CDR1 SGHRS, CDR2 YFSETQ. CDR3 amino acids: CASSLNRDQYTF. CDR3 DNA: TGCGCCAGCAGCCTCAACAGGGACCAGTACACCTTC. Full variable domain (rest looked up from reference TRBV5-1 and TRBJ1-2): KAGVTQTPRYLIKTRGQQVTLSCSPISGHRSVSWYQQTPGQGLQFLFEYFSETQRNKGNFPGRFSGRQFSNSRSEMNVSTLELGDSALYLCASSLNRDQYTFGSGTRLTVV.

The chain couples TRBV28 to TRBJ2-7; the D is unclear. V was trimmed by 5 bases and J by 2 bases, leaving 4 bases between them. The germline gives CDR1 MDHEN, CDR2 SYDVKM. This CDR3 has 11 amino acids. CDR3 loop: CASSVPYEQYF. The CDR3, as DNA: TGTGCCAGCAGTGTCCCCTACGAGCAGTACTTC. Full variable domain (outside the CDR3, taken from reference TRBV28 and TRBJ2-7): DVKVTQSSRYLVKRTGEKVFLECVQDMDHENMFWYRQDPGLGLRLIYFSYDVKMKEKGDIPEGYSVSREKKERFSLILESASTNQTSMYLCASSVPYEQYFGPGTRLTVT.

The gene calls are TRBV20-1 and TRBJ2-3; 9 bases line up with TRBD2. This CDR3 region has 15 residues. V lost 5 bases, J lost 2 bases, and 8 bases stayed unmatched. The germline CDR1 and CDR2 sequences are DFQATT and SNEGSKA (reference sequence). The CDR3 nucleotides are TGCAGTGCTTTAGGACTAGCGATAGCCACAGATACGCAGTATTTT. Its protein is CSALGLAIATDTQYF.

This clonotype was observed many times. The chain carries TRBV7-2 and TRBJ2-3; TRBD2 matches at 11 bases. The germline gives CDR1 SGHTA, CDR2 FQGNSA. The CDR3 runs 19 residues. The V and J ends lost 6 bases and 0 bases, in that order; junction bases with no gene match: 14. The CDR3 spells CASSTLRLAGGGSTDTQYF. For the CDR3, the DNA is TGTGCCAGCAGTACTCTCCGGTTAGCGGGGGGGGGTAGCACAGATACGCAGTATTTT. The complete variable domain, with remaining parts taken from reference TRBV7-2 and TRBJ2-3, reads GAGVSQSPSNKVTEKGKDVELRCDPISGHTALYWYRQSLGQGLEFLIYFQGNSAPDKSGLPSDRFSAERTGGSVSTLTIQRTQQEDSAVYLCASSTLRLAGGGSTDTQYFGPGTRLTVL.

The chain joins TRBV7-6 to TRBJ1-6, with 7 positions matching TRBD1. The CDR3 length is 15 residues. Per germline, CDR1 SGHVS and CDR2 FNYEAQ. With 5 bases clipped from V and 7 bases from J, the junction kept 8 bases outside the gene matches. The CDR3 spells CASSPSGTENSPLHF. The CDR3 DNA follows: TGTGCCAGCAGCCCATCGGGGACAGAGAATTCACCCCTCCACTTT.

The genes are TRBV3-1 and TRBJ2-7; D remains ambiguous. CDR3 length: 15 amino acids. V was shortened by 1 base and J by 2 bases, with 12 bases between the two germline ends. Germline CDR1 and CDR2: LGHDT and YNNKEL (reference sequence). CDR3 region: CASSQGLGNTYEQYF. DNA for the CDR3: TGTGCCAGCAGCCAAGGGTTAGGCAATACCTACGAGCAGTACTTC.

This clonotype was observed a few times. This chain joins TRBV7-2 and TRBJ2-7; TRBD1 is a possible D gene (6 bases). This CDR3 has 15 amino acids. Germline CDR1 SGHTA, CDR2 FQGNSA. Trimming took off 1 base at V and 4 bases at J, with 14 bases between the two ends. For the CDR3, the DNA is TGTGCCAGCAGCTTAGGACCGGGACACATATACGAGCAGTACTTC. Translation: CASSLGPGHIYEQYF.

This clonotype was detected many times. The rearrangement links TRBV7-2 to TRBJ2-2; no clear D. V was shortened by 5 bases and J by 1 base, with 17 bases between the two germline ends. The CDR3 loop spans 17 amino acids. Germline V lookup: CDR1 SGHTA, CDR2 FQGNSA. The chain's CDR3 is CASSPRRRGVNTGELFF. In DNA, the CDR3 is TGTGCCAGCAGCCCTAGGAGACGCGGAGTGAACACCGGGGAGCTGTTTTTT. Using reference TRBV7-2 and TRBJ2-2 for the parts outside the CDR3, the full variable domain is GAGVSQSPSNKVTEKGKDVELRCDPISGHTALYWYRQSLGQGLEFLIYFQGNSAPDKSGLPSDRFSAERTGGSVSTLTIQRTQQEDSAVYLCASSPRRRGVNTGELFFGEGSRLTVL.

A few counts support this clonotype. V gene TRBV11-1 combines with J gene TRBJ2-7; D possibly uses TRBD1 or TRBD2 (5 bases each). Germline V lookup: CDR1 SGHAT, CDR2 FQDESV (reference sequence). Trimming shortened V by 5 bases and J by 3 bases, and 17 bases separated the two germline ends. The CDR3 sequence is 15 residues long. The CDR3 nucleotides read TGTGCCAGCAGCATCACCGGGACGACAGTCTACGAGCAGTACTTC. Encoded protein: CASSITGTTVYEQYF.

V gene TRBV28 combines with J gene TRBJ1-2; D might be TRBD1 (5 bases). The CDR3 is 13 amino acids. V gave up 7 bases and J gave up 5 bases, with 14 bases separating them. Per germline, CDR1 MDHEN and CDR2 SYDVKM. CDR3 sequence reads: CASTPPGTYGYTF. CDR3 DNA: TGTGCCAGCACCCCCCCGGGGACGTATGGCTACACCTTC.

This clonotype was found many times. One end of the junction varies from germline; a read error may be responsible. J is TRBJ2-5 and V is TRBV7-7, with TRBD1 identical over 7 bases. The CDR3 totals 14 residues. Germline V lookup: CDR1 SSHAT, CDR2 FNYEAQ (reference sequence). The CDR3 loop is CASSHRGKQETQYF. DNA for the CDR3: TGTGCTAGCAGCCACAGGGGAAAGCAAGAGACCCAGTACTTC.

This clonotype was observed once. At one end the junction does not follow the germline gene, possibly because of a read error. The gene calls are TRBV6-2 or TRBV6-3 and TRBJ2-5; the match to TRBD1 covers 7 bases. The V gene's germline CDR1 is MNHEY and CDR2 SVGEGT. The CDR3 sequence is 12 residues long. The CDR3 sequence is CTSTDRVRTQYF. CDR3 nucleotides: TGTACCAGCACCGACAGGGTCCGGACCCAGTACTTC.

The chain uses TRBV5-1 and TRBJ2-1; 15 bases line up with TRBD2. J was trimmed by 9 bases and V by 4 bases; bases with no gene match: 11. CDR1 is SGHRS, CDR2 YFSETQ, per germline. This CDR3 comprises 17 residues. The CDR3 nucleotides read TGCGCCAGCAGCCTCGGACTAGCGGGGGGGAATGGTGGTGAGCAGTTCTTC. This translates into CASSLGLAGGNGGEQFF.

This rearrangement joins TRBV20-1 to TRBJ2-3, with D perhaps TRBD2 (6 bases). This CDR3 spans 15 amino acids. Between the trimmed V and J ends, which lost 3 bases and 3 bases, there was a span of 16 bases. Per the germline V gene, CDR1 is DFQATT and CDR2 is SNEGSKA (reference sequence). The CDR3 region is CSASPTSRRTDTQYF. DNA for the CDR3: TGCAGTGCTAGCCCCACTAGCAGGAGAACAGATACGCAGTATTTT.

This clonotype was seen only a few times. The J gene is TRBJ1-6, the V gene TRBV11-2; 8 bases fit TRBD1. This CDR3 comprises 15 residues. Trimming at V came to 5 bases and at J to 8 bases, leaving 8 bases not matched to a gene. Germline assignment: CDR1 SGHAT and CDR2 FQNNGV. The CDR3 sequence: CASSLTGGDYSPLHF. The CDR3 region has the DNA TGTGCCAGCAGCCTTACAGGGGGTGATTATTCACCCCTCCACTTT.